This T cell receptor beta chain is from a study of blood T cell repertoires in COVID-19. Turning to the study itself: The United States, Italy and Spain supplied acute and convalescent COVID-19 samples. T cells, B-cell-depleted T cells, or PBMCs supplied cDNA or gDNA.

Participant reports of clinical history set cohort assignment. Recovered status applied to Cohort 3 donors who had two consecutive negative PCRs. It also applied to those with clearance or with symptom resolution. The protocol was immunoSEQ multiplex PCR, while the TCRdb copy is restricted to in-frame clones and leaves out a portion. The repertoire holds 200,000 to 250,000 clones, with about 85% as singletons. The clonotype was recovered from a man aged 40-55 years who had recovered from COVID-19. The sequenced sample was PBMCs or T cells enriched from blood (not recorded which).

CDR3 DNA: TGTGCCAGCAGGTCAGGGTTCGCTGAAGCTTTCTTT. Its translation: CASRSGFAEAFF. The chain uses TRBV6-5 and TRBJ1-1; a weak D match, TRBD1 (5 bases). V lost 6 bases and J 6 bases, leaving 11 bases between the germline ends. The CDR3 contains 12 residues. In germline, CDR1 is MNHEY, CDR2 SVGAGI.